These T cell receptor beta chains were read from a single sample in a study of fetal regulatory T cell absence and autoimmunity. TCRdb's table, derived via immunoSEQ multiplex PCR, lists solely in-frame clones and lacks some. The table shows about 95,000 clones, with 60% to 80% occurring only once. Specimen: pancreas tissue. The receptor source for this set is a male donor with IPEX syndrome. Both conserved end residues are part of each CDR3. A D gene is named only where the DNA matches it firmly. A row's size may be missing; if present it is once, few, many or a size class.

v_call,d_call,clone_size,j_call,cdr3_nt,cdr3_aa
TRBV2,NA,NA,TRBJ2-5,TGTGCCAGCAGTGAAGGACGGTCCCAGCGGTACTTC,CASSEGRSQRYF
TRBV2,TRBD1,NA,TRBJ1-1,TGTGCCAGCAAATTGGACAGGGGGCACACTGAAGCTTTCTTT,CASKLDRGHTEAFF
TRBV7-6,NA,once,TRBJ1-3,TGTGCCAGCAGCTTAGGCGTTAGCTCTGGAAACACCATATATTTT,CASSLGVSSGNTIYF
TRBV18,NA,few,TRBJ2-7,TGTGCCAGCTCACCCCGGGACCCCTCCGAGCAGTACTTC,CASSPRDPSEQYF
TRBV7-2,TRBD1,few,TRBJ1-6,TGTGCCAGCAGCTTAGTGACAGGGGGTTCACCCCTCCACTTT,CASSLVTGGSPLHF
TRBV18,NA,NA,TRBJ2-7,TGTGCCAGCTCACCACCGGGGGGGACAGTTTCCTACGAGCAGTACTTC,CASSPPGGTVSYEQYF
TRBV4-1,TRBD2,NA,TRBJ2-1,TGCGCCAGCAGCAATCAGGCTAGCGGCTATGAGCAGTTCTTC,CASSNQASGYEQFF
TRBV25-1,TRBD2,NA,TRBJ2-7,TGTGCCAGCAGTGAGCGGGGGGGCTACGAGCAGTACTTC,CASSERGGYEQYF
TRBV5-1,TRBD2,NA,TRBJ2-3,TGCGCCAGCAGCTTGGGTCTAGCGGGAGAGGCAGATACGCAGTATTTT,CASSLGLAGEADTQYF
TRBV10-3,TRBD2,few,TRBJ2-2,TGTGCCATCAGTGGGACTAGCGGGGGGCCCGGGGAGCTGTTTTTT,CAISGTSGGPGELFF
TRBV14,TRBD2,NA,TRBJ2-5,TGTGCCAGCAGCCCCCGACTAGCGGGGGGCCGGGAGACCCAGTACTTC,CASSPRLAGGRETQYF
TRBV4-2,TRBD2,once,TRBJ2-3,TGTGCCAGCAGCCAAGATCATGGGACTATGGGAGGTACGCAGTATTTT,CASSQDHGTMGGTQYF
TRBV10-2,NA,NA,TRBJ2-3,TGCGCCAGCAGTGAGTTCACAGATACGCAGTATTTT,CASSEFTDTQYF
TRBV27,TRBD2,NA,TRBJ2-7,TGTGCCAGCAGTTTATGGGGGGGCGAGCAGTACTTC,CASSLWGGEQYF
TRBV5-6,NA,NA,TRBJ2-5,TGTGCCAGCAGCTTGTTGGGGCGGGGGCCGAGGGAGACCCAGTACTTC,CASSLLGRGPRETQYF
TRBV6-6,TRBD2,NA,TRBJ2-3,TGTGCCAGCAGTTATGGCGGGGGGGCTATCACAGATACGCAGTATTTT,CASSYGGGAITDTQYF
TRBV4-2,NA,few,TRBJ2-5,TGTGCCAGCAGCCAAGTAGGGGCAGAGACCCAGTACTTC,CASSQVGAETQYF
TRBV6-5,NA,NA,TRBJ2-2,TGTGCCAGCAGTTACTCCGGGGGGAACACCGGGGAGCTGTTTTTT,CASSYSGGNTGELFF
TRBV28,NA,NA,TRBJ2-4,TGTGCCAGCAGTTTAGGGAGGCCCAAAAACATTCAGTACTTC,CASSLGRPKNIQYF
TRBV29-1,NA,once,TRBJ1-1,TGCAGCGTTGAAACACGTATGAACACTGAAGCTTTCTTT,CSVETRMNTEAFF
TRBV2,TRBD2,NA,TRBJ2-1,TGTGCCAGCAGTGTGTGGCTAGCGGGAGTAGGTGAGCAGTTCTTC,CASSVWLAGVGEQFF
TRBV2,NA,NA,TRBJ2-5,TGTGCCAGCAGTGCCAGTGGGACCCAGTACTTC,CASSASGTQYF
TRBV6-5,NA,NA,TRBJ2-4,TGTGCCAGCAGTTACGGGACAGCCAAAAACATTCAGTACTTC,CASSYGTAKNIQYF
TRBV7-9,NA,NA,TRBJ2-2,TGTGCCAGCAGCTTAGAATCCGGGGAGCTGTTTTTT,CASSLESGELFF
TRBV7-9,TRBD2,NA,TRBJ2-7,TGTGCCAGCAGCCGAGGGACTAGCGGGACCTACGAGCAGTACTTC,CASSRGTSGTYEQYF
TRBV6-1,TRBD1,NA,TRBJ1-2,TGTGCCAGCAGTGAAGGGACAGGGAACTATGGCTACACCTTC,CASSEGTGNYGYTF
TRBV29-1,NA,NA,TRBJ1-1,TGCAGCGTTGTGGCGGGACGGACTGAAGCTTTCTTT,CSVVAGRTEAFF
TRBV11-3,TRBD2,NA,TRBJ2-3,TGTGCCAGCAGCTTAGGACGGGGGGGAACTAGCACAGATACGCAGTATTTT,CASSLGRGGTSTDTQYF
TRBV29-1,NA,NA,TRBJ2-2,TGCAGCGTTGTATGGGGGCCCGGGGAGCTGTTTTTT,CSVVWGPGELFF
TRBV13,NA,few,TRBJ1-5,TGTGCCAGCAGCTTAGGTCCTAGCAATCAGCCCCAGCATTTT,CASSLGPSNQPQHF
TRBV6-1,NA,few,TRBJ2-7,TGTGCCAGCAGTCACAGGCATAGCTCCTACGAGCAGTACTTC,CASSHRHSSYEQYF
TRBV13,NA,NA,TRBJ1-1,TGTGCCAGCAGCTTCTCCGGAATGAACACTGAAGCTTTCTTT,CASSFSGMNTEAFF
TRBV2,TRBD1,few,TRBJ2-1,TGTGCCAGTACGCCGATGGACAGGGGTAATGAGCAGTTCTTC,CASTPMDRGNEQFF
TRBV12-5,NA,NA,TRBJ2-1,TGTGCTAGCGGACCCGGGACGCGCAATGAGCAGTTCTTC,CASGPGTRNEQFF
TRBV5-6,TRBD2,NA,TRBJ2-5,TGTGCCAGCAGCGCTAGACTAGCGGGGTCCCGGTTCGCAGGAGAGACCCAGTACTTC,CASSARLAGSRFAGETQYF
TRBV6-5,TRBD2,NA,TRBJ2-3,TGTGCCAGCAGATCTAGCGGGGGGGCCGGCGATACGCAGTATTTT,CASRSSGGAGDTQYF
TRBV5-1,NA,NA,TRBJ2-2,TGCGCCAGCAGCTTGGGGTATGGGGCCGGGGAGCTGTTTTTT,CASSLGYGAGELFF
TRBV5-1,TRBD2,NA,TRBJ2-1,TGCGCCAGCAGGACTAGCGGGAGTTCCTACAATGAGCAGTTCTTC,CASRTSGSSYNEQFF
TRBV7-8,NA,NA,TRBJ1-3,TGTGCCAGCAGCCCCCCCGGAAACACCATATATTTT,CASSPPGNTIYF
TRBV19,NA,NA,TRBJ2-3,TGTGCCAGTAGTAGATCGGGACGCCGCCACACAGATACGCAGTATTTT,CASSRSGRRHTDTQYF
TRBV7-9,TRBD2,NA,TRBJ2-7,TGTGCCTCGGGACTAGCGGGAACCTACGAGCAGTACTTC,CASGLAGTYEQYF
TRBV4-3,TRBD1,NA,TRBJ1-5,TGCGCCAGCAGCCGATACAGGGGGCGGAATCAGCCCCAGCATTTT,CASSRYRGRNQPQHF
TRBV12-5,TRBD2,NA,TRBJ2-7,TGTGCTAGTGAGGGAACGAGCGGGAGTCAGAACGAGCAGTACTTC,CASEGTSGSQNEQYF
TRBV7-9,NA,NA,TRBJ2-7,TGTGCCAGCAGCTTAGAGATCGACGGCCCCTACGAGCAGTACTTC,CASSLEIDGPYEQYF
TRBV7-9,NA,NA,TRBJ1-4,TGTGCCAGCAGCTTACGGACGGCTAATGAAAAACTGTTTTTT,CASSLRTANEKLFF
TRBV27,NA,once,TRBJ2-7,TGTGCCAGCAGTTTGGTAGGTTCCTACGAGCAGTACTTC,CASSLVGSYEQYF
TRBV11-3,TRBD2,NA,TRBJ2-1,TGTGCCAGCAGCAGTATAGCGGGGGGCCCCTACAATGAGCAGTTCTTC,CASSSIAGGPYNEQFF
TRBV15,TRBD2,NA,TRBJ2-1,TGTGCCACCAGCATCGGACTAGCGGGGGCCAATGAGCAGTTCTTC,CATSIGLAGANEQFF
TRBV15,TRBD2,NA,TRBJ2-1,TGTGCCACCAGCAGAGATGCCCCGGGACTAGCGGGGGGGTACAATGAGCAGTTCTTC,CATSRDAPGLAGGYNEQFF
TRBV11-2,TRBD2,NA,TRBJ2-1,TGTGCCAGCAGCTTAGGGACTAGCGGGAGCAATGAGCAGTTCTTC,CASSLGTSGSNEQFF
TRBV4-1,NA,NA,TRBJ1-2,TGCGCCAGCAGCCAAGCCCCAGATCCTAACTATGGCTACACCTTC,CASSQAPDPNYGYTF
TRBV7-2,NA,NA,TRBJ2-3,TGTGCCAGCAGCTTAGCGGGCTTTCATTCAGATACGCAGTATTTT,CASSLAGFHSDTQYF
TRBV6-5,TRBD1,NA,TRBJ2-3,TGTGCCAGCATCGGCCGACAGGGAGGCACAGATACGCAGTATTTT,CASIGRQGGTDTQYF
TRBV5-1,TRBD1,NA,TRBJ2-7,TGCGCCAGCAGCTTGGGACAGGGGGCCTTCGGGGACGAGCAGTACTTC,CASSLGQGAFGDEQYF
TRBV5-5,TRBD2,NA,TRBJ2-1,TGTGCCAGCAGCTTGATAGGCCTAGCGGAATACAATGAGCAGTTCTTC,CASSLIGLAEYNEQFF
TRBV5-1,NA,few,TRBJ1-2,TGCGCCAGCAGCTTGTACAGGAGGGGCTATGGCTACACCTTC,CASSLYRRGYGYTF
TRBV7-2,NA,once,TRBJ1-1,TGTGCCAGCAGCTTAAGAACAGGGCGTCGGAACACTGAAGCTTTCTTT,CASSLRTGRRNTEAFF
TRBV6-1,NA,NA,TRBJ2-7,TGTGCCAGCAGTCCTCGGACCCGCCGGTCCTACGAGCAGTACTTC,CASSPRTRRSYEQYF
TRBV19,NA,NA,TRBJ2-6,TGTGCCAGTAGTCGACCGGGACGATCTGGGGCCAACGTCCTGACTTTC,CASSRPGRSGANVLTF